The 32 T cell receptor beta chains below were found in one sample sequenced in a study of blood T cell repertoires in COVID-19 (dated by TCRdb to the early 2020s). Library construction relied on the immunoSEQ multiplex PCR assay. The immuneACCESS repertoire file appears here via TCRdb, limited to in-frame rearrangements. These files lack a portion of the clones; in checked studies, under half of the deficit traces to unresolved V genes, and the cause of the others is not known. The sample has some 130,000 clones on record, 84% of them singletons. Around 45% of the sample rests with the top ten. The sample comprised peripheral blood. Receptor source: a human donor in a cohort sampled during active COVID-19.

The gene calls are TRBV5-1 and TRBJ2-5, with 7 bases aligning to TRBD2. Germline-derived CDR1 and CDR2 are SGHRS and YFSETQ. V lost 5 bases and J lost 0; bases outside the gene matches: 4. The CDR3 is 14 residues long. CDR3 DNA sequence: TGCGCCAGCAGGCGGACTAGAAACCAAGAGACCCAGTACTTC. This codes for CASRRTRNQETQYF.

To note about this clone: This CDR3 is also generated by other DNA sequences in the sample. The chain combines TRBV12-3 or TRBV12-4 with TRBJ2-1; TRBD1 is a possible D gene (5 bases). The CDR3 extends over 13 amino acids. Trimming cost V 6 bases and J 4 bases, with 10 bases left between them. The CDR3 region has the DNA TGTGCCAGCAGCCTAGGGGTTTACAATGAGCAGTTCTTC. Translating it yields CASSLGVYNEQFF.

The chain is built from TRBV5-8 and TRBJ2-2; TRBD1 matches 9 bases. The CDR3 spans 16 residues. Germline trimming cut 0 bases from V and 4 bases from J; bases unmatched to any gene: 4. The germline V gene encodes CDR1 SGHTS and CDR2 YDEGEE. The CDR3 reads CASSLGDRGVTGELFF. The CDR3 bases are TGTGCCAGCAGCTTGGGAGACAGGGGGGTCACCGGGGAGCTGTTTTTT.

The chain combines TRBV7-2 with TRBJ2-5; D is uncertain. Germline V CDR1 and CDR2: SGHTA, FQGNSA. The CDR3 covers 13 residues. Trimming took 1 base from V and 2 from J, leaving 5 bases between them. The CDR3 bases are TGTGCCAGCAGCTTAGAACGGCAAGAGACCCAGTACTTC. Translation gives CASSLERQETQYF.

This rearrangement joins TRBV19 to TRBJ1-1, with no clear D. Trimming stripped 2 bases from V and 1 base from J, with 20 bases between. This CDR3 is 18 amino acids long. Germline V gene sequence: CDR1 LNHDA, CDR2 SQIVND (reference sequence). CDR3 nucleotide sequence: TGTGCCAGTAGTATAAATTCGCCGAGGAGGGTCGAGAACACTGAAGCTTTCTTT. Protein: CASSINSPRRVENTEAFF.

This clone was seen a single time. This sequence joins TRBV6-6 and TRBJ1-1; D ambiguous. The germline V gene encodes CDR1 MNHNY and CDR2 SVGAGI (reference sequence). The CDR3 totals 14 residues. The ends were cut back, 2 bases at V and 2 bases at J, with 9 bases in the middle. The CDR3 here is CASSYNPGNTEAFF. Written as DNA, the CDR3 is TGTGCCAGCAGTTACAACCCGGGTAACACTGAAGCTTTCTTT.

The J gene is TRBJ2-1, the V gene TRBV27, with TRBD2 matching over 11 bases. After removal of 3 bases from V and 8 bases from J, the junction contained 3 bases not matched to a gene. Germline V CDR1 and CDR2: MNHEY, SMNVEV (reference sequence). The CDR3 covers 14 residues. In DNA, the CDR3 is TGTGCCAGCAGTTTCACTAGCGGGAGCGATGAGCAGTTCTTC. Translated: CASSFTSGSDEQFF.

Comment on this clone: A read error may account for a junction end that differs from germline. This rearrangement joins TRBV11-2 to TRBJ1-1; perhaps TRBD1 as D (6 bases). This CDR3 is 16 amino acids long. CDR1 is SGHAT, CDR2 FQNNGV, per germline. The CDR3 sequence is CASSPTGGAGNIEAFF. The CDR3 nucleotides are TGTGCCAGCAGCCCCACCGGGGGGGCGGGGAACATTGAAGCTTTCTTT.

CDR3 nucleotides: TGTGCCAGCGTAGGAGGCAGTCTTCAGTACTTC. This encodes CASVGGSLQYF. This chain uses TRBV28 with TRBJ2-4, with D possibly being TRBD2 (5 bases). There are 11 residues in the CDR3. The V gene lost 8 bases and the J gene lost 11 bases, with 13 bases spanning the gap. The germline CDR1 and CDR2 sequences are MDHEN and SYDVKM.

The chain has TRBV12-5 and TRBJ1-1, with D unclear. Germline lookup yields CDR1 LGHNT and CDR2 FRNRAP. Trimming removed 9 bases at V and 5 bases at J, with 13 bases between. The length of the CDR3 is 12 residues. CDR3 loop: CASGLVGTEAFF. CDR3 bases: TGTGCTAGCGGACTCGTCGGGACTGAAGCTTTCTTT.

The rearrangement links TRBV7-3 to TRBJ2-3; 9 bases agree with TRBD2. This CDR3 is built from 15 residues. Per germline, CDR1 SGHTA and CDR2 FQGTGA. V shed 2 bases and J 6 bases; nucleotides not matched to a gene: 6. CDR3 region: CASSLVSSGVDTQYF. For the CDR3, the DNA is TGTGCCAGCAGCTTAGTGTCTAGCGGGGTGGATACGCAGTATTTT.

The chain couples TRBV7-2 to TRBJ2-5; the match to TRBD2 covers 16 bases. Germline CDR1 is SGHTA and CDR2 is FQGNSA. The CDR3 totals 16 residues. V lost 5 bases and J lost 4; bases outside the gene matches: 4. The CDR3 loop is CASSGGLAGGVETQYF. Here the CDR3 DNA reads TGTGCCAGCAGCGGGGGACTAGCGGGGGGGGTAGAGACCCAGTACTTC.

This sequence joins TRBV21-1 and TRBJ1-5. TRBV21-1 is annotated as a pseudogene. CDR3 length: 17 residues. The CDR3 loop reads CASSKAWRPYSNQPQHF. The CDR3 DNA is TGTGCCAGCAGCAAAGCGTGGCGGCCATATAGCAATCAGCCCCAGCATTTT.

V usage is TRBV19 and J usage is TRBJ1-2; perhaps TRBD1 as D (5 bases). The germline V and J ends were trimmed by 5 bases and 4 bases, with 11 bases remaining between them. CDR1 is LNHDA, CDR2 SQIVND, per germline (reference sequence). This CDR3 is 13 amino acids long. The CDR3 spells CASSPRGSYGYTF. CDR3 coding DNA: TGTGCCAGTAGTCCCCGGGGGAGCTATGGCTACACCTTC.

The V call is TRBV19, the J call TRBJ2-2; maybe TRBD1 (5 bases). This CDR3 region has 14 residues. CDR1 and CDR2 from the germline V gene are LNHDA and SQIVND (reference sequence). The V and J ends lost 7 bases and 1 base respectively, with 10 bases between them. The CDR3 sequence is CASTSGQNTGELFF. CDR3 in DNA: TGTGCCAGTACCTCCGGACAGAACACCGGGGAGCTGTTTTTT.

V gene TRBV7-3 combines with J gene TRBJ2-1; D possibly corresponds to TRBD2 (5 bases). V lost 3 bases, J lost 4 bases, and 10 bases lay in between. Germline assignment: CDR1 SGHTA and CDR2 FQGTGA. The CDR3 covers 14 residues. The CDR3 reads CASSLAGIYNEQFF. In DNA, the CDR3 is TGTGCCAGCAGCTTGGCCGGGATTTACAATGAGCAGTTCTTC.

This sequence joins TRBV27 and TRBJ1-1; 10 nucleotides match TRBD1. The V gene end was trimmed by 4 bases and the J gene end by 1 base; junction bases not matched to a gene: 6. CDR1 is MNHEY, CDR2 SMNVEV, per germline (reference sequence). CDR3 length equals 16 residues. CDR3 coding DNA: TGTGCCAGCAGTTCCCACCGGACAGGGGGGAACACTGAAGCTTTCTTT. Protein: CASSSHRTGGNTEAFF.

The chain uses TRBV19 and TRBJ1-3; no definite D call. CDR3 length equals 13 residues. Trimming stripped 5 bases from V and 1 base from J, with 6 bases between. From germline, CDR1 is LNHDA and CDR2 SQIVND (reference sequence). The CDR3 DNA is TGTGCCAGTAGTGTACGGTCTGGAAACACCATATATTTT. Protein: CASSVRSGNTIYF.

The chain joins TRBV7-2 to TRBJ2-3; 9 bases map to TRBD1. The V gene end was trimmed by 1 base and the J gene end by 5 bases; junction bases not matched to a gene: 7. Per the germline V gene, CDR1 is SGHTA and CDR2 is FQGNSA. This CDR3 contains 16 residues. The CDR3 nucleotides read TGTGCCAGCAGCTTAGTGGGACAGGGTAATGGAGATACGCAGTATTTT. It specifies CASSLVGQGNGDTQYF.

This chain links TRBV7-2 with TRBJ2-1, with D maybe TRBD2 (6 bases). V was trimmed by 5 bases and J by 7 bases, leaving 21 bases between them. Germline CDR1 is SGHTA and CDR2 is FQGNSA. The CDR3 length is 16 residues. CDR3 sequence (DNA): TGTGCCAGCAGCCCCGAGGCCGGGACTTCGGCGAATGAGCAGTTCTTC. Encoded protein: CASSPEAGTSANEQFF.

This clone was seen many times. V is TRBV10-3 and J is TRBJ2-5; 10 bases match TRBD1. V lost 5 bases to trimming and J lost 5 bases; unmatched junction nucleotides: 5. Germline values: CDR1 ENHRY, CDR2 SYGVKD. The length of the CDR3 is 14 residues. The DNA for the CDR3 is TGTGCCATCAGTTCCGGACAGGGGGTCGAGACCCAGTACTTC. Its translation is CAISSGQGVETQYF.

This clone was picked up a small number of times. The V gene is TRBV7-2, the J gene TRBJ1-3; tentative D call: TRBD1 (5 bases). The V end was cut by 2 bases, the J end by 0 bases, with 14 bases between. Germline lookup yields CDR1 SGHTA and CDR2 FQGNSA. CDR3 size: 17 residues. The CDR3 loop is CASSLSGPQLSGNTIYF. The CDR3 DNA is TGTGCCAGCAGCTTATCAGGGCCCCAACTCTCTGGAAACACCATATATTTT.

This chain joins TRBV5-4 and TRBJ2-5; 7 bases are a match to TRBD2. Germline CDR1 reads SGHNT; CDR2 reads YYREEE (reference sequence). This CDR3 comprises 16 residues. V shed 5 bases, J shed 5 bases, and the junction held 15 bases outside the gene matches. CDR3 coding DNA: TGTGCCAGCAGTATGGGGGGGACGAGAGGGCGGGAGACCCAGTACTTC. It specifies CASSMGGTRGRETQYF. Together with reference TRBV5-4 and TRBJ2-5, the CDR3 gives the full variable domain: ETGVTQSPTHLIKTRGQQVTLRCSSQSGHNTVSWYQQALGQGPQFIFQYYREEENGRGNFPPRFSGLQFPNYSSELNVNALELDDSALYLCASSMGGTRGRETQYFGPGTRLLVL.

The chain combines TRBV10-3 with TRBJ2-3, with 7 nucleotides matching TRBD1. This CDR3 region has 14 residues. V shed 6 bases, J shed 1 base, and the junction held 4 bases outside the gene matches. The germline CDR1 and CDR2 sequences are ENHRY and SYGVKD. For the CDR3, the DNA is TGTGCCATCAGCCGGGACAGAGGCACAGATACGCAGTATTTT. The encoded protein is CAISRDRGTDTQYF.

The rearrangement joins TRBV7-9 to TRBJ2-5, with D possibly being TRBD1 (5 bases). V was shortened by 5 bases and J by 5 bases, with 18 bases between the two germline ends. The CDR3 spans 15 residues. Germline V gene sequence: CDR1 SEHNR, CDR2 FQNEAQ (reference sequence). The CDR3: CASSNWAGRVETQYF. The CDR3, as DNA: TGTGCCAGCAGCAATTGGGCCGGCAGGGTGGAGACCCAGTACTTC. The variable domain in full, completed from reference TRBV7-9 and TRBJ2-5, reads DTGVSQNPRHKITKRGQNVTFRCDPISEHNRLYWYRQTLGQGPEFLTYFQNEAQLEKSRLLSDRFSAERPKGSFSTLEIQRTEQGDSAMYLCASSNWAGRVETQYFGPGTRLLVL.

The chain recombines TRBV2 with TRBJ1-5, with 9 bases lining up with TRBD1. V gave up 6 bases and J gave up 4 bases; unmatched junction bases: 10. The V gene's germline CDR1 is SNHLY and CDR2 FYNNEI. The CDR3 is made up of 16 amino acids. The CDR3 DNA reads TGTGCCAGCAGGAAGGGGTGGACAGGGGAAAATCAGCCCCAGCATTTT. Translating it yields CASRKGWTGENQPQHF.

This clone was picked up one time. CDR3 coding DNA: TGTGCCAGTAGTACTTGGCGGACAGGGGGCCCTATGGGTAGCAATCAGCCCCAGCATTTT. Translation: CASSTWRTGGPMGSNQPQHF. The rearrangement links TRBV19 to TRBJ1-5, with 11 bases lining up with TRBD1. V shed 4 bases, J shed 0 bases, and the junction held 14 bases outside the gene matches. CDR1 is LNHDA, CDR2 SQIVND, per germline (reference sequence). The CDR3 runs 20 residues.

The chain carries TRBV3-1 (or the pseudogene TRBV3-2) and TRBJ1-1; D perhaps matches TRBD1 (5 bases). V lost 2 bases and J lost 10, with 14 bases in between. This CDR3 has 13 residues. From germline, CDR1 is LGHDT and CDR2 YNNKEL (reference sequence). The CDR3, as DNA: TGTGCCAGCAGCCAATCTTCCGCCGGGGGAGCTTTCTTT. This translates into CASSQSSAGGAFF.

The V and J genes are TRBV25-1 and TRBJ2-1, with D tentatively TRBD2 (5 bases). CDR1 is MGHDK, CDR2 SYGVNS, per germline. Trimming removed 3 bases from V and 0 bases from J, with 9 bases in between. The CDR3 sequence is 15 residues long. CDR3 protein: CASSDPGSSYNEQFF. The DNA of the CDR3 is TGTGCCAGCAGTGATCCGGGGAGCTCCTACAATGAGCAGTTCTTC.

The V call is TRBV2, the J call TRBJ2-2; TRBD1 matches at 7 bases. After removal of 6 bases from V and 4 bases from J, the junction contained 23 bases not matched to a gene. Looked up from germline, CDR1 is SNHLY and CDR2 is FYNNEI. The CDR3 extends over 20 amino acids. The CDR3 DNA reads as TGTGCCAGCAGCGAATCCGGGACAGCTCGGGTTGGGTACCGCACCGGGGAGCTGTTTTTT. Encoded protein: CASSESGTARVGYRTGELFF.

The CDR3 sequence is CASSDAGSGNTIYF. DNA for the CDR3: TGTGCCAGCTCGGACGCGGGGTCCGGAAACACCATATATTTT. V usage is TRBV18 and J usage is TRBJ1-3; D not certain. V lost 6 bases and J lost 4, with 13 bases in between. This CDR3 is built from 14 residues. The germline gives CDR1 KGHSH, CDR2 LQKENI.

CDR3 DNA: TGTGCCAGCAGCTTAGGTCGGGTCAGCGGCTACAATGAGCAGTTCTTC. Amino acid sequence: CASSLGRVSGYNEQFF. The rearrangement links TRBV7-2 to TRBJ2-1; D is perhaps TRBD2 (5 bases). Deletions cut 1 base from V and 3 bases from J, with 13 bases between. The CDR3 consists of 16 residues. Germline-derived CDR1 and CDR2 are SGHTA and FQGNSA.